This TCR beta chain was identified during a study of cytomegalovirus exposure and HLA in healthy donors. Broader study findings: The majority of CMV-associated TCR beta chains were reported as apparently HLA-restricted in a later analysis. A previous analysis found most TCR beta V segments productive roughly 90% or roughly 30% of the time. Across HLA loci, a later analysis found differing TCR association rates, with DRB1 most and HLA-C fewest.

This clone was seen more than once but under ten times. Its matching antigen is unknown. Nominal health characterized the donors when sampled, though unrecorded immune exposures were likely. The germline V and J ends were trimmed by 1 base and 3 bases, with 13 bases remaining between them. Germline V gene sequence: CDR1 MNHNS, CDR2 SASEGT. The CDR3 extends over 16 amino acids. A multiplex PCR was run with 60 Vbeta primers and 13 Jbeta primers. Sequencing used immunoSEQ multiplex PCR; TCRdb keeps in-frame clones, though not all of them. This table has 100,000 to 150,000 clones, about 11% appearing once.

The rearrangement uses TRBV6-1 and TRBJ1-5, with D possibly matching TRBD1 (5 bases). Sequencing input: PBMCs. The sequence came from a young woman in good health and CMV-seropositive. The CDR3 DNA follows: TGTGCCAGCAGTGAAGTGAGACAGAATTTCAATCAGCCCCAGCATTTT. Its protein is CASSEVRQNFNQPQHF.